This T cell receptor (beta chain) appears in the sequencing data of a study of T-cell memory formation after mild COVID-19. After 5'RACE with constant-segment primers, TCR alpha and TCR beta cDNA libraries carrying sample barcodes and UMIs were obtained. A single record per CDR3 protein comes from TCRdb applying MiXCR to the 5' RACE reads. The table shows about half a million distinct CDR3 sequences, with 15% to 20% occurring only once. The CDR3 contains 12 residues. CDR1 is DFQATT and CDR2 is SNEGSKA in the germline V gene (reference sequence). V was trimmed by 3 bases and J by 2 bases, leaving 8 bases between them.

The source material was PBMCs or a T cell subset sorted from them (not recorded which). The origin of this receptor is an adult woman who had mild COVID-19 (a few samples of this study predate the infection). Cell type and time point are not known. The chain joins TRBV20-1 to TRBJ2-7; possible D gene TRBD1, 5 bases. CDR3 DNA: TGCAGTGCTAGCAAAGGGGCCTACGAGCAGTACTTC. Its protein product is CSASKGAYEQYF.